The clone carrying this T cell receptor beta chain was detected a few times. Antigen: not known. This specimen comes from a study of OX40 agonist ivuxolimab in advanced cancers. Study details: Participants, 82.7% male, averaged roughly 59 years of age, ranging from roughly 23 to 80. Study-wide findings and caveats: CD8+ T cells (on average) carried more expanded clones than CD4+ T cells. It was not determined which antigens were specifically recognized by the peripheral T cells that had undergone clonal expansion.

Patients were ineligible given autoimmune disease history or systemic immunosuppression. After removal of 5 bases from V and 1 base from J, the junction contained 8 bases not matched to a gene. The germline V gene encodes CDR1 LNHNV and CDR2 YYDKDF (reference sequence). The CDR3 has 16 residues. Only in-frame clones appear in the TCRdb table, and some are missing; sequencing was by immunoSEQ multiplex PCR. The sample consists of over 95,000 clones, about four fifths of them appearing once. The sample in question was CD4+ or CD8+ T cells sorted from blood, obtained in a trial of the OX40 agonist ivuxolimab. This sequence was found in an adult with an advanced solid tumor such as melanoma, head and neck, liver or kidney cancer. The J gene is TRBJ1-3, the V gene TRBV15, with 7 positions matching TRBD1. CDR3 amino acids: CATSFGTDSSGNTIYF. Written as DNA, the CDR3 is TGTGCCACCAGCTTTGGGACAGACTCTTCTGGAAACACCATATATTTT.